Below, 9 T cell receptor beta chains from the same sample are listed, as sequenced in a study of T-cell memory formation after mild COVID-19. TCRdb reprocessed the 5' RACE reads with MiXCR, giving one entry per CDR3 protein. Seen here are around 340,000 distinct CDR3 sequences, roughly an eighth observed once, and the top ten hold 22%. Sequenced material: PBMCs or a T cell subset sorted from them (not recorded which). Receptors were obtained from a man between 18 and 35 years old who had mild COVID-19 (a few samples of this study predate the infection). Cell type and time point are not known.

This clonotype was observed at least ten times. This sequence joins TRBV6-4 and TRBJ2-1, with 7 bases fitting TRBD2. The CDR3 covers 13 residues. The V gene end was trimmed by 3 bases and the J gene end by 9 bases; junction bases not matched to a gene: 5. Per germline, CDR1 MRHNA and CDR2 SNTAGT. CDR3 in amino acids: CASSDTSVSEQFF. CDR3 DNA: TGTGCCAGCAGTGATACTAGCGTTTCTGAGCAGTTCTTC.

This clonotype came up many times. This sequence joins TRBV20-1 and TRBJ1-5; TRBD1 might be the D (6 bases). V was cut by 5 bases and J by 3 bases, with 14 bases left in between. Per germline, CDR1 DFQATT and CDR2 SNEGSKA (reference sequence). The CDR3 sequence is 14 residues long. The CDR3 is CSAFVGQINQPQHF. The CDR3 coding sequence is TGCAGTGCTTTCGTAGGACAGATCAATCAGCCCCAGCATTTT.

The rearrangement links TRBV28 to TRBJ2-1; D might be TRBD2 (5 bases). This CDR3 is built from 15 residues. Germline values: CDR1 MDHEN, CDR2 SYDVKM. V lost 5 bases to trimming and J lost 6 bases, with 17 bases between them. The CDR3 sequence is CASSRSGAGGNEQFF. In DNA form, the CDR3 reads TGTGCCAGCAGTCGTAGTGGAGCTGGAGGCAATGAGCAGTTCTTC.

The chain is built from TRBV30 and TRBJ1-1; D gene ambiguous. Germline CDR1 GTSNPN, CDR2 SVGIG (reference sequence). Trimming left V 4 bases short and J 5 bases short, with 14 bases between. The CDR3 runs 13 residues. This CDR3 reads CAWIRAFRTEAFF. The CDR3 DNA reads TGTGCCTGGATCCGGGCCTTTAGGACTGAAGCTTTCTTT.

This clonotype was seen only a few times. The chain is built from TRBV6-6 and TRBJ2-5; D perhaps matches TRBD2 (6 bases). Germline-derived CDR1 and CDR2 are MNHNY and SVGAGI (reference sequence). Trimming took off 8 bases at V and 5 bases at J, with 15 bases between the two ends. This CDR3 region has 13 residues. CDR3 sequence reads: CASQRGGAETQYF. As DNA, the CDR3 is TGTGCCAGCCAGAGAGGAGGGGCTGAGACCCAGTACTTC.

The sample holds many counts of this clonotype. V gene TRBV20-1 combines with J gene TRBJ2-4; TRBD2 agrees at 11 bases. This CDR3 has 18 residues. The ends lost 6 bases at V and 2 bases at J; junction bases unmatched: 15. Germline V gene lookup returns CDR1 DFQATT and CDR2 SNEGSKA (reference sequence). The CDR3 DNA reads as TGCAGTGCGGCATCTCTAGCGGGGGGAAGTGGGACCAAAAACATTCAGTACTTC. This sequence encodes CSAASLAGGSGTKNIQYF.

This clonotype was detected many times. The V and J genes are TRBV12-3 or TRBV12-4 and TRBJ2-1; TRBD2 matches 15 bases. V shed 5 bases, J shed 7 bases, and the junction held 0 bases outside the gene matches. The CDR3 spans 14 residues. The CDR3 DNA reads TGTGCCAGCAGTGGGACTAGCGGGGGGAATGAGCAGTTCTTC. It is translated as CASSGTSGGNEQFF.

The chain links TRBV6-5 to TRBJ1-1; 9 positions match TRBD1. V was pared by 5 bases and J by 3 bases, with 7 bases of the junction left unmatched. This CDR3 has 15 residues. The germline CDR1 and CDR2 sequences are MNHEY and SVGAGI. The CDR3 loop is CASSAPGQGYTEAFF. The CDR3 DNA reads TGTGCCAGCAGTGCGCCGGGACAGGGATACACTGAAGCTTTCTTT.

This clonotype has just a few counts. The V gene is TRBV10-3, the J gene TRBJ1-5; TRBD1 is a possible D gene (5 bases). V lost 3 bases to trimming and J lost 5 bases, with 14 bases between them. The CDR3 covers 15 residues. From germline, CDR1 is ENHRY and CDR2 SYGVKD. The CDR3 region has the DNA TGTGCCATCAGTGAATCAGGGTTGTACGATCAGCCCCAGCATTTT. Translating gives CAISESGLYDQPQHF.